The subject of this entry is one T cell receptor (beta chain). This entry comes from a study of beta chain features in type 1 diabetes. Expressed TCRB transcripts were sequenced because the entire RNA isolate underwent reverse transcription. Profiling relied on immunoSEQ multiplex PCR, and the TCRdb table lists in-frame clones only, not all of them. The profile shows 860,000 or so clones, 15% to 20% of them singletons. Trimming pared 2 bases from V and 9 bases from J, leaving 16 bases between. The CDR3 consists of 15 residues. Germline lookup yields CDR1 KGHSY and CDR2 FQNENV. The chain couples TRBV16 to TRBJ2-2; D is possibly TRBD1 or TRBD2 (6 bases each). The sequence came from a woman aged 18-29 years in good health. Sequencing was performed on naive CD4+ T cells from blood. CDR3 residues: CASSQSPRGPRELFF. CDR3 coding DNA: TGTGCCAGCAGCCAAAGCCCACGGGGGCCCCGGGAGCTGTTTTTT.